The source of this T cell receptor beta chain is a study of shared clonotypes between healthy human individuals. CDR3 length equals 12 residues. The ends were cut back, 3 bases at V and 10 bases at J, with 12 bases in the middle. Germline lookup yields CDR1 LNHDA and CDR2 SQIVND (reference sequence). The data were produced by immunoSEQ multiplex PCR, yet TCRdb's version contains in-frame clones alone and is incomplete. The sample includes under 2,500,000 clones, 95% of them seen just once. This chain uses TRBV19 with TRBJ1-2; D unclear. The sequence was collected from a man younger than 35 in good health. What was sequenced was naive CD4+ T cells sorted from blood. Subset: CD45RA+ positively selected. For the CDR3, the DNA is TGTGCCAGTAGTATGTTTGGGGAATCCTACACCTTC. Protein: CASSMFGESYTF.